The subject of this entry is one T cell receptor (beta chain). Its specificity is unknown. The data belong to a study of identifying expanded T cells in peripheral blood. During the collection period, no donor immune events like infections were recorded. Sequenced by immunoSEQ multiplex PCR; TCRdb stores in-frame clones only, minus some. The data show around 82,000 clones, about 83% seen once. The CDR3 extends over 16 amino acids. V was clipped by 1 base and J by 5 bases, with 18 bases between them. The germline V gene has CDR1 SGHTA and CDR2 FQGNSA. Overall study results and limits: Over approximately two and four weeks, about 17 and 20 clones changed, versus roughly 1.2 between replicates. Across healthy donors, higher total template counts meant significantly greater roughly 2-week count variance.

Sequencing used blood. V gene TRBV7-2 combines with J gene TRBJ2-7, with D possibly being TRBD2 (6 bases). The source of this sequence is a person aged 18 to 70 in good health. Here the CDR3 DNA reads TGTGCCAGCAGCTTAGGGGGCGCCGGGAGTTCCCACGAGCAGTACTTC. It encodes CASSLGGAGSSHEQYF.